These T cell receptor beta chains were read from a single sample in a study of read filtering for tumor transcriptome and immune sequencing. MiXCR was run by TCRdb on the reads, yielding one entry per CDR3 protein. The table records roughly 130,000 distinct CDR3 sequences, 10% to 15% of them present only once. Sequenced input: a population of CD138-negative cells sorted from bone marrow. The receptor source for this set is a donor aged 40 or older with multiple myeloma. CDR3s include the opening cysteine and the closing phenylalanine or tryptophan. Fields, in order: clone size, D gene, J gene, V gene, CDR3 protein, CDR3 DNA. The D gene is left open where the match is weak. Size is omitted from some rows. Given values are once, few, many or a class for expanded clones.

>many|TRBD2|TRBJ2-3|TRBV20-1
CSASPPAGGGRERSTDTQYF
TGCAGTGCTAGCCCACCGGCGGGAGGCGGGAGGGAAAGGAGCACAGATACGCAGTATTTT
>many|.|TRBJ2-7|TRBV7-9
CASSPTSYEQYF
TGTGCCAGCAGCCCAACCTCCTACGAGCAGTACTTC
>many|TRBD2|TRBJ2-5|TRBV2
CASRQTSGFEETQYF
TGTGCCAGCAGACAGACTAGCGGCTTCGAAGAGACCCAGTACTTC
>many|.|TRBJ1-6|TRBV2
CASRQGSYNSPLHF
TGTGCCAGCAGACAGGGCTCCTATAATTCACCCCTCCACTTT
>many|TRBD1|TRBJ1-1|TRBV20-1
CSARSTDRGNTEAFF
TGCAGTGCTAGAAGCACGGACAGGGGTAACACTGAAGCTTTCTTT
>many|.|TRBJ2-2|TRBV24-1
CATSDRPLGELFF
TGTGCCACCAGTGACCGGCCTTTGGGGGAGCTGTTTTTT
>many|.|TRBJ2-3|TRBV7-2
CASSLFGRESDTQYF
TGTGCCAGCAGCTTATTTGGACGGGAGTCAGATACGCAGTATTTT
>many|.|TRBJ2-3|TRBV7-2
CASSSPDTQYF
TGTGCCAGCAGCTCCCCAGATACGCAGTATTTT
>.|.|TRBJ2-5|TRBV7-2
CASRGRGSLETQYF
TGTGCCAGCAGGGGGCGGGGCTCCCTCGAGACCCAGTACTTC
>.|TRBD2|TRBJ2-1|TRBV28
CASSFPAGALKEQFF
TGTGCCAGCAGTTTTCCAGCGGGAGCTCTCAAAGAGCAGTTCTTC
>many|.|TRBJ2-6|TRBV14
CASRNSGANVLTF
TGTGCCAGCAGGAACTCTGGGGCCAACGTCCTGACTTTC
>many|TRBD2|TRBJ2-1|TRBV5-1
CASSLSTGTSANEQFF
TGCGCCAGCAGCTTGTCGACCGGGACTAGCGCAAATGAGCAGTTCTTC
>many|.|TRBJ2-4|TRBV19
CASSTNRGGINIQYF
TGTGCCAGTAGTACAAACAGGGGAGGTATTAACATTCAGTACTTC
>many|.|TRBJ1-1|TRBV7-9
CASSRASNTEAFF
TGTGCCAGCAGCCGGGCCTCTAACACTGAAGCTTTCTTT
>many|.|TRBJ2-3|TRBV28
CASSWDISTDTQYF
TGTGCCAGCAGTTGGGACATCTCCACAGATACGCAGTATTTT
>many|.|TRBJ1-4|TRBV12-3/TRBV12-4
CATRREGDEKLFF
TGTGCCACCCGCCGTGAGGGGGATGAAAAACTGTTTTTT
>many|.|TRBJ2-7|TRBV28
CASSLELALSSYEQYF
TGTGCCAGCAGTTTGGAGCTAGCGCTGAGCTCCTACGAGCAGTACTTC
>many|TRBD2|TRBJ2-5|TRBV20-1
CSAHLLTSGIPETQYF
TGCAGTGCTCATCTTCTGACTAGCGGGATCCCAGAGACCCAGTACTTC
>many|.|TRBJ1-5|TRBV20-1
CSARDTGDQPQHF
TGCAGTGCTAGAGATACGGGGGATCAGCCCCAGCATTTT